What follows describes a single T cell receptor beta chain. Its antigen is unknown. No qualities accompany the bases; no much larger clone lies one base away. Trimming costs V 3 bases and J 5 bases, and their ends lie 11 bases apart. From the cysteine up to the phenylalanine, the CDR3 has a length of 14 residues. Only the CDR3 DNA stays, 42 bases, in frame from base 1. CDR1 and CDR2, looked up from the germline V gene, are KGHSH and LQKENI. The treatment or condition label here, explained by the study, means: allogeneic hematopoietic cell transplantation with graft depleted of TCRalphabeta T cells and CD19 B cells. The transplant recipients were children given TCRalphabeta/CD19-depleted allogeneic hematopoietic cell grafts. The sample comes from a study of T-cell reconstitution after alpha-beta-depleted transplantation in children (TCRdb year 2016). Study-level background: The study quantitatively tracked T-cell immune reconstitution after TCRalphabeta/CD19-depleted allogeneic hematopoietic cell transplantation in children using TCR repertoire profiling. Points the paper makes about the study in general: The apparently early recovery of alphabetaT-cell counts about two months after transplant reportedly depended on only several hundred rapidly expanded clones that came from non-depleted graft cells. In some patients, high TCRbeta diversity at day 60 was attributed to recipient T cells and intrathymic progenitors that had survived conditioning. Hyperexpanded clone frequencies declined over subsequent months; after one year, T-cell counts and TCRbeta diversity were mostly attributed to newly produced T cells.

The library was built by means of PCR. Data came from an Illumina HiSeq 2500. TCR libraries were prepared with molecular barcoding, using unique molecular identifiers to normalize TCRbeta repertoire quantification. In TCRdb, the public reads were trimmed at Q25 with fastp and aligned with MiXCR, with productive beta chains retained. Under each unique CDR3 protein, matching rows form one entry showing the most common genes and DNA. The sample table lists around 250,000 distinct CDR3 sequences, roughly 23% of them with a count of one. More than 2% of the sample comes from the top ten. The sequence derives from a girl aged 2 to 10 with Fanconi anemia, due to receive a stem cell transplant. Material: PBMCs, obtained before TCRalphabeta/CD19-depleted stem cell transplant. The chain is encoded by TRBV18 joined to TRBJ2-1; the D gene is perhaps TRBD1, from 5 matching bases. The nucleotides read TGTGCCAGCTCACCGGCTCAGGGTCACAATGAGCAGTTCTTC. This is translated as CASSPAQGHNEQFF.